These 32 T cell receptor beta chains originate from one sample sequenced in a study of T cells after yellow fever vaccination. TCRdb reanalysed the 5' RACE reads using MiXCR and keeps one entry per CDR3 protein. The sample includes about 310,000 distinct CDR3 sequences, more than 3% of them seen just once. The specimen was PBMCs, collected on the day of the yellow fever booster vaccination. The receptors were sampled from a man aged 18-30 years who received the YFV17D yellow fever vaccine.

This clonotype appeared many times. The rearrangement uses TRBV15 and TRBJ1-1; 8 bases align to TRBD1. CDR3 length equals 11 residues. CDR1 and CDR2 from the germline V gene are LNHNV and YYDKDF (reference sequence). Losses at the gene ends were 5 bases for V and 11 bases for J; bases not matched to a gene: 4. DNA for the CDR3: TGTGCCACCAGCGAACAGGGGGGGGCTTTCTTT. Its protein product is CATSEQGGAFF.

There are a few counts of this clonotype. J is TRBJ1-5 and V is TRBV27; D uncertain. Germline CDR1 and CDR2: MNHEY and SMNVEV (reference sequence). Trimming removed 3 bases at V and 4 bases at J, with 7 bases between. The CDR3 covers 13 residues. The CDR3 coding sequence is TGTGCCAGCAGTTTCGAAGCAAATCAGCCCCAGCATTTT. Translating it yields CASSFEANQPQHF.

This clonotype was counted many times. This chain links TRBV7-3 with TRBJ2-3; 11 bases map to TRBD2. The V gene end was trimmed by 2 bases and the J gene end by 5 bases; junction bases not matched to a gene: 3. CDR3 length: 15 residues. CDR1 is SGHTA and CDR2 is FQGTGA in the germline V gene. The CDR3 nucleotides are TGTGCCAGCAGCTTATTAGCGGGGGGGCTAGATACGCAGTATTTT. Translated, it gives CASSLLAGGLDTQYF.

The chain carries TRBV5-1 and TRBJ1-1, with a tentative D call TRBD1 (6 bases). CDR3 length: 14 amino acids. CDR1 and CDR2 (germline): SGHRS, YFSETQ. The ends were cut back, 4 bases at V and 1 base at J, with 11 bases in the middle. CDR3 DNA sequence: TGCGCCAGCAGCGGAGGCAGGGGGAACACTGAAGCTTTCTTT. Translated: CASSGGRGNTEAFF.

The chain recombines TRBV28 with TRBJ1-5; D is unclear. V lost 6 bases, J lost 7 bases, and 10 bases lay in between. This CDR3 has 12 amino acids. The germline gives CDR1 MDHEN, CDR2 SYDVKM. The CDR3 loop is CASSPTHQPQHF. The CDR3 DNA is TGTGCCAGCAGCCCAACGCACCAGCCCCAGCATTTT.

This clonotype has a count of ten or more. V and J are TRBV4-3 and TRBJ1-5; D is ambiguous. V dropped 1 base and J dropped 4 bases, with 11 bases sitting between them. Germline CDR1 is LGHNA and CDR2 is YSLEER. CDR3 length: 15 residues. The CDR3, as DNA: TGCGCCAGCAGCCAAGGGGGAGCCGGGAATCAGCCCCAGCATTTT. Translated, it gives CASSQGGAGNQPQHF.

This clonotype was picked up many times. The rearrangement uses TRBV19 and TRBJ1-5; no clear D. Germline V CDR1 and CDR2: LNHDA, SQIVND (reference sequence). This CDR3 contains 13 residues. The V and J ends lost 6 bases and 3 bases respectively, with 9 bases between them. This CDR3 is CASRGSFNQPQHF. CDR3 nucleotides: TGTGCCAGTAGGGGGAGTTTCAATCAGCCCCAGCATTTT.

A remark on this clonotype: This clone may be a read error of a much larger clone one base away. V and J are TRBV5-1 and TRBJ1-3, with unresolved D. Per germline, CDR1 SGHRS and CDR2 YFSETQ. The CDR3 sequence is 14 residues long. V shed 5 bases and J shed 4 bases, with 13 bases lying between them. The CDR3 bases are TGCGCCAGCAGATTAGGGCCTCCGGGAAACACCATATATTTT. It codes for CASRLGPPGNTIYF.

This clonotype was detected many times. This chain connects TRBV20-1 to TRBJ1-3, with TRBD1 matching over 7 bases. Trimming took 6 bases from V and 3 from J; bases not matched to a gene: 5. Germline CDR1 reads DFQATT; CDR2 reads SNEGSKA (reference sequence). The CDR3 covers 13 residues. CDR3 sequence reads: CSAFQGVGNTIYF. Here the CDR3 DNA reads TGCAGTGCCTTCCAGGGGGTTGGAAACACCATATATTTT.

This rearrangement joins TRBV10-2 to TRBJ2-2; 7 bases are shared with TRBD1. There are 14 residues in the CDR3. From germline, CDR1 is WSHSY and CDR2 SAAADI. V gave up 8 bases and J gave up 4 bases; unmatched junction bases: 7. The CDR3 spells CASDGQESTGELFF. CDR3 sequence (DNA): TGCGCCAGCGATGGACAGGAATCCACCGGGGAGCTGTTTTTT.

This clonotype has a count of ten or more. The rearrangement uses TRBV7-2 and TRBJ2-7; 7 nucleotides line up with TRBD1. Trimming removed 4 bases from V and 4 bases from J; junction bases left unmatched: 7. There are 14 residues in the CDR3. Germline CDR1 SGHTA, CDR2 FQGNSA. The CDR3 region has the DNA TGTGCCAGCAGCTGGAGACAGGGATGGTACGAGCAGTACGTC. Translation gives CASSWRQGWYEQYV.

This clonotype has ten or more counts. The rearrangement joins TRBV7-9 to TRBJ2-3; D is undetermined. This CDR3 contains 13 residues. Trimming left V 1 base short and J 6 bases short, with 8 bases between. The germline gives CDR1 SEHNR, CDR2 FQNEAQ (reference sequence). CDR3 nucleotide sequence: TGTGCCAGCAGCTTAGGGAGCGTGGATACGCAGTATTTT. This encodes CASSLGSVDTQYF.

CDR3 nucleotide sequence: TGTGCCATCACCAGGGACTATGGTAGCGGAGATACGCAGTATTTT. Its translation is CAITRDYGSGDTQYF. The chain uses TRBV10-3 and TRBJ2-3; 7 bases are a match to TRBD2. V shed 7 bases and J 5 bases; nucleotides not matched to a gene: 12. Germline CDR1 ENHRY, CDR2 SYGVKD. The CDR3 is 15 residues long.

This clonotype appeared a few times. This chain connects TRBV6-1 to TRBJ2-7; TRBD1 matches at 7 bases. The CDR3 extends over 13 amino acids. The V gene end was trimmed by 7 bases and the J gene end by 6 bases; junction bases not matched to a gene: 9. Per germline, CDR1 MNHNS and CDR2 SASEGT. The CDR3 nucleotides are TGTGCCAGCATTACAGGGGTGGTCGGCGAGCAGTACGTC. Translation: CASITGVVGEQYV.

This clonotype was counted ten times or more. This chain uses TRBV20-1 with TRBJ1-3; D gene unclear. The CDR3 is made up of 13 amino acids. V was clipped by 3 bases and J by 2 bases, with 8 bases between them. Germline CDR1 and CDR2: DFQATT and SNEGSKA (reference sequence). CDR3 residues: CSARRQTGNTIYF. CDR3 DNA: TGCAGTGCTAGGCGCCAGACTGGAAACACCATATATTTT.

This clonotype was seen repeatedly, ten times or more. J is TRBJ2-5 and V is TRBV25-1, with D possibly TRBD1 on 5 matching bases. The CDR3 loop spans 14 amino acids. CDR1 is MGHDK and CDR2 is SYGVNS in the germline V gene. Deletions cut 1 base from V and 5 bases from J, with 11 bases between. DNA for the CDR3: TGTGCCAGCAGTGAATGGGGCCTAAGGGAGACCCAGTACTTC. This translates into CASSEWGLRETQYF.

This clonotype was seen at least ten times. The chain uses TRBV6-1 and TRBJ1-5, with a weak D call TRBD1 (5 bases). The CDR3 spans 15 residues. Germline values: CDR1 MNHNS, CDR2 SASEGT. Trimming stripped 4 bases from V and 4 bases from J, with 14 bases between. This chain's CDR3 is CASSAATASNQPQHF. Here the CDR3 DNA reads TGTGCCAGCAGTGCGGCGACAGCTAGTAATCAGCCCCAGCATTTT.

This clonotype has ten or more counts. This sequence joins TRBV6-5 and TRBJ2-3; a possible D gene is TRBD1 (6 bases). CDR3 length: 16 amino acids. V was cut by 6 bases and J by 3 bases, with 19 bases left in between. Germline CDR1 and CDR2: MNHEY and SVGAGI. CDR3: CASRRTHPRGTDTQYF. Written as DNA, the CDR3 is TGTGCCAGCAGGAGGACCCACCCAAGGGGGACAGATACGCAGTATTTT.

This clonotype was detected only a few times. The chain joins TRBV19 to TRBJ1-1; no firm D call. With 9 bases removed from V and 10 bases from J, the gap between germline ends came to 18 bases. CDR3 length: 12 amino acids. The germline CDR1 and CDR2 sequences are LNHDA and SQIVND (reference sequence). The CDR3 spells CASFRNPSGAFF. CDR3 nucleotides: TGTGCCAGCTTCCGGAACCCCTCGGGAGCTTTCTTT.

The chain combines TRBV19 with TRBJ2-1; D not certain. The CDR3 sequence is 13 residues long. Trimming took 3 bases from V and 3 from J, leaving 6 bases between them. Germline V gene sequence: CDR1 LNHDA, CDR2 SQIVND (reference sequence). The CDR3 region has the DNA TGTGCCAGTAGTATGTACAGCTACAATGAGCAGTTCTTC. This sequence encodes CASSMYSYNEQFF.

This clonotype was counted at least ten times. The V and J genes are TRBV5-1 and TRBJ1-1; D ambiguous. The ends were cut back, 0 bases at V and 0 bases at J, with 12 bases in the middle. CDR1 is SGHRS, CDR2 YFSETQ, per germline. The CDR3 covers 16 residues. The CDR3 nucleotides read TGCGCCAGCAGCTTGGTTCCGGGAGGGATGAACACTGAAGCTTTCTTT. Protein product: CASSLVPGGMNTEAFF.

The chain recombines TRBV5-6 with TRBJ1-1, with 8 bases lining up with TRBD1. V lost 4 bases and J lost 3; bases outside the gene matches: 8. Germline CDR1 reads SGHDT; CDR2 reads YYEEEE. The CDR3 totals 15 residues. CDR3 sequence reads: CASSGTGNRDTEAFF. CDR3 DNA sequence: TGTGCCAGCAGCGGGACAGGTAATAGGGACACTGAAGCTTTCTTT.

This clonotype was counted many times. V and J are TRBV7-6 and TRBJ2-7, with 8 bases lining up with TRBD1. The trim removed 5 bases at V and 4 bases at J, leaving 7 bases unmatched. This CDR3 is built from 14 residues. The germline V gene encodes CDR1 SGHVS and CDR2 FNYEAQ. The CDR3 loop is CASSIRQGNYEQYV. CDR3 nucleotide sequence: TGTGCCAGCAGCATACGACAGGGGAATTACGAGCAGTACGTC.

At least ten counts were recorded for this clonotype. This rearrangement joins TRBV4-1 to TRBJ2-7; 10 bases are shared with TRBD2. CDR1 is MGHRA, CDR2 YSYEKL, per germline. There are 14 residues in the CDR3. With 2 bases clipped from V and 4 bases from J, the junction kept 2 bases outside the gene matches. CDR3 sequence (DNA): TGCGCCAGCAGCCAACTACTAGCGGGATACGAGCAGTACTTC. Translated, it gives CASSQLLAGYEQYF.

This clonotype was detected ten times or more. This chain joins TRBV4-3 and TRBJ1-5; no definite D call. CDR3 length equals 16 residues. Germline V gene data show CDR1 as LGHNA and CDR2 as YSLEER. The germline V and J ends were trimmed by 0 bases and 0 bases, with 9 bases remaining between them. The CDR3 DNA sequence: TGCGCCAGCAGCCAAGATCGGGGAAATAGCAATCAGCCCCAGCATTTT. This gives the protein CASSQDRGNSNQPQHF.

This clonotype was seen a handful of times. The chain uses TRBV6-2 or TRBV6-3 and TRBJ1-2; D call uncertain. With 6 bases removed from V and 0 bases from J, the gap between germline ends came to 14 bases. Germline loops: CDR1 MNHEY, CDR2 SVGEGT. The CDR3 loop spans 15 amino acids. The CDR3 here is CASSSRLRTNYGYTF. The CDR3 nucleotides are TGTGCCAGCAGCTCCCGATTGCGAACTAACTATGGCTACACCTTC.

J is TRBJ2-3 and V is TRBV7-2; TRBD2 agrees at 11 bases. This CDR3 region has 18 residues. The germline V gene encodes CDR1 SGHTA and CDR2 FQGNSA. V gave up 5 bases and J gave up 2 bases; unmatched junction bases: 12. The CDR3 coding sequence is TGTGCCAGCAGCCCCACCGGGACTAGCGGTATATACACAGATACGCAGTATTTT. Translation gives CASSPTGTSGIYTDTQYF.

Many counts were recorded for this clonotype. The CDR3 region is CASSPAGAPDTQYF. Written as DNA, the CDR3 is TGTGCCAGCAGCCCAGCGGGGGCCCCGGATACGCAGTATTTT. The chain recombines TRBV7-3 with TRBJ2-3; TRBD2 matches 8 bases. Losses at the gene ends were 5 bases for V and 6 bases for J; bases not matched to a gene: 7. CDR3 length equals 14 residues. Per germline, CDR1 SGHTA and CDR2 FQGTGA.

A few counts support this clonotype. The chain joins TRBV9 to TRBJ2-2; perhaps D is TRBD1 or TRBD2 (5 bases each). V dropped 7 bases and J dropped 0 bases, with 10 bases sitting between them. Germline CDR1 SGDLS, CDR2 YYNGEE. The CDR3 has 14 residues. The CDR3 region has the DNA TGTGCCAGCCGGGACCTATCGAACACCGGGGAGCTGTTTTTT. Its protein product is CASRDLSNTGELFF.

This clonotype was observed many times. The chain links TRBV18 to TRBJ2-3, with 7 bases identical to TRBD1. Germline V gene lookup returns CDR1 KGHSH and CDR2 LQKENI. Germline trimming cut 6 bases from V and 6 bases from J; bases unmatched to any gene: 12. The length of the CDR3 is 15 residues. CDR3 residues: CASSQYRGPRDTQYF. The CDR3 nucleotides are TGTGCCAGCTCGCAATACAGGGGCCCTAGGGATACGCAGTATTTT.

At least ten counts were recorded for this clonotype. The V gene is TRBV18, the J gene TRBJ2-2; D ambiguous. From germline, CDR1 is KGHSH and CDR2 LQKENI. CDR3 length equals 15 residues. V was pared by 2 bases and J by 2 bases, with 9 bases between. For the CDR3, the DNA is TGTGCCAGCTCACCAGATCTTGGCAACACCGGGGAGCTGTTTTTT. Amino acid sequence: CASSPDLGNTGELFF. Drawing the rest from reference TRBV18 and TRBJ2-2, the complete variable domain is NAGVMQNPRHLVRRRGQEARLRCSPMKGHSHVYWYRQLPEEGLKFMVYLQKENIIDESGMPKERFSAEFPKEGPSILRIQQVVRGDSAAYFCASSPDLGNTGELFFGEGSRLTVL.

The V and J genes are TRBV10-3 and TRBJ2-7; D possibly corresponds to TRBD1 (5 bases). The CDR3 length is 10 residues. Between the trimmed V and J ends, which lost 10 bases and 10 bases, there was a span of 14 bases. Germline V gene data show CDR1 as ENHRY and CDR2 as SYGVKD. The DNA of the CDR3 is TGTGCCACCTCCTCAGGGCAACAGTACTTC. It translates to CATSSGQQYF.